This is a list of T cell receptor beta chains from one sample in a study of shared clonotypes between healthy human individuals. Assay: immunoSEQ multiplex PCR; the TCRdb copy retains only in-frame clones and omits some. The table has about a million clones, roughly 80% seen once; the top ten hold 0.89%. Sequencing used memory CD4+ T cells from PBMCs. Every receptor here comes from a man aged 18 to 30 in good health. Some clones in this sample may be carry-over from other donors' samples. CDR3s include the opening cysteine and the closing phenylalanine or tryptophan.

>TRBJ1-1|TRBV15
CATSRDLDGSEAFF
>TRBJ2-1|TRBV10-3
CAIRQAGGPYEQFF
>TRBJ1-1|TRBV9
CASSVGLWGENTEAFF
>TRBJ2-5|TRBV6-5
CASSYGRQETQYF
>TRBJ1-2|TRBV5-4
CASSLTVRGDYGYTF
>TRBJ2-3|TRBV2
CASSEGGAGGTQYF
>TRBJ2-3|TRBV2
CASSLVGLAVDTQYF
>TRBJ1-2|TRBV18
CASSPARQNYGYTF
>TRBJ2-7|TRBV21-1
CASSKCKGDSSYEQYF
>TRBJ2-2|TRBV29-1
CSVGSMANTGELFF
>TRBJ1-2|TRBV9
CASSVADGTVNYGYTF
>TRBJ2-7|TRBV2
CASSEGAGQGSYEQYF
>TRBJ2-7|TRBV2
CASSNYGTLYEQYF
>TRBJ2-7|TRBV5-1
CASSPGTGGSNEQYF
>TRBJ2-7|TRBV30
CAWGGTGVRTYEQYF
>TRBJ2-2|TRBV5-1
CASTGTVSPGELFF
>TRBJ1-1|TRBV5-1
CASSSQPAGSAGTEAFF
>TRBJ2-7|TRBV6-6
CAIPGLPERAYEQYF
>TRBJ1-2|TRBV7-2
CASSPRTNYGYTF
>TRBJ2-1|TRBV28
CASNTDSTPNEQFF
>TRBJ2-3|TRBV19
CASKSREVSTDTQYF
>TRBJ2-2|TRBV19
CASSRREGTGELFF